This entry concerns a single T cell receptor (beta chain). The data were taken from a study of OX40 agonist ivuxolimab in advanced cancers. Libraries were prepared by immunoSEQ multiplex PCR; TCRdb keeps only in-frame clonotypes and omits some of them. The data show about 50,000 clones, with roughly nine tenths seen just once and roughly 5.7% held by the top ten. Germline CDR1 LGHNA, CDR2 YSLEER. This CDR3 contains 16 residues. V lost 0 bases, J lost 2 bases, and 11 bases lay in between. The input for sequencing was CD4+ or CD8+ T cells sorted from blood, taken in a trial of the OX40 agonist ivuxolimab. The V and J genes are TRBV4-3 and TRBJ2-1; no firm D call. The TCR comes from an adult with an advanced solid tumor such as melanoma, head and neck, liver or kidney cancer. For the CDR3, the DNA is TGCGCCAGCAGCCAAGATATAGACGGACCCTACAATGAGCAGTTCTTC. This encodes CASSQDIDGPYNEQFF.